The rows below give T cell receptor beta chains drawn from one sample of a study of blood T cell repertoires in COVID-19. Libraries were prepared by immunoSEQ multiplex PCR; TCRdb keeps only in-frame clonotypes and omits some of them. This sample has approximately 56,000 clones, with about nine tenths found just once. The sample comprised peripheral blood. The receptors shown here come from a man at least 80 years old with active or convalescent COVID-19. CDR3s include the opening cysteine and the closing phenylalanine or tryptophan. The order of the fields is V gene, D gene, J gene, clone size, CDR3 DNA, CDR3 protein. A D gene is named only where the DNA matches it firmly. Rows may omit the clone size; those that give it use once, few, many or a size class.

V: TRBV28
D: TRBD1
J: TRBJ2-7
size: .
DNA: TGTGCCAGCAGTTTAGGGGGCGACAGGGCTGGGGAGCAGTACTTC
CDR3: CASSLGGDRAGEQYF

V: TRBV3-1/TRBV3-2
D: TRBD1
J: TRBJ2-5
size: .
DNA: TGTGCCAGCAGCCAAGTAACAGGGGGCCAAGAGACCCAGTACTTC
CDR3: CASSQVTGGQETQYF

V: TRBV9
D: TRBD1
J: TRBJ2-1
size: .
DNA: TGTGCCAGCAGCGGAGTTCGACAGGGGAGGTCCTACAATGAGCAGTTCTTC
CDR3: CASSGVRQGRSYNEQFF

V: TRBV9
D: .
J: TRBJ1-1
size: .
DNA: TGTGCCAGCAGCGTTCGGGACACCCTAAAGCACACTGAAGCTTTCTTT
CDR3: CASSVRDTLKHTEAFF

V: TRBV4-2
D: .
J: TRBJ2-1
size: .
DNA: TGTGCCAGCAGCCAAGATACGGGAATCTCCTACAATGAGCAGTTCTTC
CDR3: CASSQDTGISYNEQFF

V: TRBV5-1
D: TRBD2
J: TRBJ2-3
size: once
DNA: TGCGCCAGCAGCACCGCGGGGGCAGATACGCAGTATTTT
CDR3: CASSTAGADTQYF

V: TRBV27
D: .
J: TRBJ2-7
size: .
DNA: TGTGCCAGCAGTTGGGGGGGCGGGTACGAGCAGTACTTC
CDR3: CASSWGGGYEQYF

V: TRBV27
D: TRBD1
J: TRBJ2-3
size: .
DNA: TGTGCCAGCAGTTTAGGGGGGAGGACAGGGAAAGATACGCAGTATTTT
CDR3: CASSLGGRTGKDTQYF

V: TRBV7-2
D: .
J: TRBJ1-1
size: .
DNA: TGTGCCAGCAGCCGAGGGTCCAACACTGAAGCTTTCTTT
CDR3: CASSRGSNTEAFF

V: TRBV19
D: TRBD1
J: TRBJ1-5
size: .
DNA: TGTGCCAGTAGTATCGGCTACGGGACAGGGCAGCCCCAGCATTTT
CDR3: CASSIGYGTGQPQHF

V: TRBV28
D: TRBD2
J: TRBJ2-7
size: .
DNA: TGTGCCAGCTCCCTGACGGGGGGGGGCTCCTACGAGCAGTACTTC
CDR3: CASSLTGGGSYEQYF

V: TRBV30
D: TRBD1
J: TRBJ1-5
size: .
DNA: TGTGCCTCAGCGGACAGGGGCGGACAGCCCCAGCATTTT
CDR3: CASADRGGQPQHF

V: TRBV6-4
D: .
J: TRBJ1-6
size: .
DNA: TGTGCCAGCAGATCCGGTGGTCCCAATTCACCCCTCCACTTT
CDR3: CASRSGGPNSPLHF

V: TRBV24-1
D: .
J: TRBJ2-7
size: .
DNA: TGTGCCACCAGTGATTTTGGGACTCAGACCTACGAGCAGTACTTC
CDR3: CATSDFGTQTYEQYF

V: TRBV3-1/TRBV3-2
D: .
J: TRBJ1-3
size: .
DNA: TGTGCCAGCAGCCCTGGGACTCCCCTTGAAGGAAACACCATATATTTT
CDR3: CASSPGTPLEGNTIYF

V: TRBV15
D: .
J: TRBJ2-7
size: .
DNA: TGTGCCACCAGCAGAGTAGGGGCCTACGAGCAGTACTTC
CDR3: CATSRVGAYEQYF

V: TRBV4-2
D: TRBD2
J: TRBJ2-5
size: .
DNA: TGTGCCAGCAGCGAACAGCGGGGCCAAGAGACCCAGTACTTC
CDR3: CASSEQRGQETQYF

V: TRBV12-5
D: .
J: TRBJ2-1
size: .
DNA: TGTGCTAGTGGTTTGGTGATGTGGCAGTTCTACAATGAGCAGTTCTTC
CDR3: CASGLVMWQFYNEQFF